One sample yielded the 9 T cell receptor beta chains listed below, sequenced in a study of T cell responses to AZD1222 COVID-19 vaccine. Generated by immunoSEQ multiplex PCR, the TCRdb table keeps only in-frame clones and is missing some. The sample includes more than 95,000 clones, about 85% of them seen just once. Material: peripheral blood, obtained on day 0 of AZD1222 vaccination. These receptors all stem from an adult in good health.

The rearrangement uses TRBV9 and TRBJ1-2; D not certain. V lost 4 bases and J lost 8, with 12 bases in between. Germline lookup yields CDR1 SGDLS and CDR2 YYNGEE. The CDR3 spans 12 residues. This CDR3 is CASSTTDRGYTF. Here the CDR3 DNA reads TGTGCCAGCAGCACGACCGATAGAGGCTACACCTTC.

This clone was recorded a few times. The J gene is TRBJ1-5, the V gene TRBV6-2 or TRBV6-3; D ambiguous. V was shortened by 7 bases and J by 2 bases, with 30 bases between the two germline ends. This CDR3 is 20 amino acids long. Looked up from germline, CDR1 is MNHEY and CDR2 is SVGEGT. This CDR3 is CASNPKAIRPLGEGNQPQHF. The CDR3 bases are TGTGCCAGCAACCCAAAGGCCATCCGGCCCCTCGGCGAGGGCAATCAGCCCCAGCATTTT.

This clone has more than one count but fewer than ten. This chain uses TRBV6-5 with TRBJ2-7, with D unresolved. Trimming removed 2 bases at V and 2 bases at J, with 10 bases between. The V gene's germline CDR1 is MNHEY and CDR2 SVGAGI. The CDR3 is 14 residues long. Here the CDR3 DNA reads TGTGCCAGCAGTTACAGATCCGAAACCTACGAGCAGTACTTC. Translation: CASSYRSETYEQYF.

This chain uses TRBV6-6 with TRBJ1-5, with D unclear. Germline V CDR1 and CDR2: MNHNY, SVGAGI (reference sequence). V lost 8 bases, J lost 3 bases, and 20 bases lay in between. The CDR3 covers 16 residues. CDR3 region: CASQERSGVINQPQHF. In DNA form, the CDR3 reads TGTGCCAGCCAGGAAAGGTCTGGGGTTATCAATCAGCCCCAGCATTTT.

In its sample, this clone was seen once. This sequence joins TRBV10-3 and TRBJ2-7; 10 bases align to TRBD1. The CDR3 sequence is 18 residues long. Trimming took 4 bases from V and 3 from J; bases not matched to a gene: 15. CDR1 and CDR2 (germline): ENHRY, SYGVKD. DNA of the CDR3: TGTGCCATCAGTGCCGTCCAAGGGACAGGGGTCGCCCGCTACGAGCAGTACTTC. This sequence encodes CAISAVQGTGVARYEQYF.

This clone was seen a single time. The chain uses TRBV5-1 and TRBJ2-5; 11 bases are a match to TRBD2. Germline V gene data show CDR1 as SGHRS and CDR2 as YFSETQ. The V gene end was trimmed by 4 bases and the J gene end by 2 bases; junction bases not matched to a gene: 4. The CDR3 consists of 15 residues. In DNA form, the CDR3 reads TGCGCCAGCAGCCAGAGACTAGCGGGACAAGAGACCCAGTACTTC. It translates to CASSQRLAGQETQYF. Full variable domain (remainder filled in from reference TRBV5-1 and TRBJ2-5): KAGVTQTPRYLIKTRGQQVTLSCSPISGHRSVSWYQQTPGQGLQFLFEYFSETQRNKGNFPGRFSGRQFSNSRSEMNVSTLELGDSALYLCASSQRLAGQETQYFGPGTRLLVL.

This chain uses TRBV7-8 with TRBJ1-2; a possible D gene is TRBD1 (5 bases). V was shortened by 1 base and J by 4 bases, with 16 bases between the two germline ends. Germline-derived CDR1 and CDR2 are SGHVS and FQNEAQ. The CDR3 is 16 residues long. The CDR3 spells CASSLGSAGNSYGYTF. For the CDR3, the DNA is TGTGCCAGCAGCTTAGGTTCGGCAGGGAACTCCTATGGCTACACCTTC. Looking up the rest from reference TRBV7-8 and TRBJ1-2 gives the full variable domain: GAGVSQSPRYKVAKRGQDVALRCDPISGHVSLFWYQQALGQGPEFLTYFQNEAQLDKSGLPSDRFFAERPEGSVSTLKIQRTQQEDSAVYLCASSLGSAGNSYGYTFGSGTRLTVV.

The gene calls are TRBV10-3 and TRBJ2-3, with 9 bases aligning to TRBD2. This CDR3 spans 15 amino acids. V was pared by 4 bases and J by 3 bases, with 5 bases of the junction left unmatched. The germline V gene has CDR1 ENHRY and CDR2 SYGVKD. CDR3 loop: CAISGGLALTDTQYF. The CDR3 DNA reads as TGTGCCATCAGTGGGGGACTAGCCCTTACAGATACGCAGTATTTT.

This chain links TRBV30 with TRBJ1-5; D is possibly TRBD1 (5 bases). CDR3 length: 15 amino acids. Looked up from germline, CDR1 is GTSNPN and CDR2 is SVGIG (reference sequence). Between the trimmed V and J ends, which lost 0 bases and 0 bases, there was a span of 9 bases. This CDR3 is CAWSVRGNSNQPQHF. Here the CDR3 DNA reads TGTGCCTGGAGTGTACGGGGGAATAGCAATCAGCCCCAGCATTTT.